This TCR beta chain was found in a study of neurological immune-mediated disorders. Time point described: longitudinal time-point 2. Germline V gives CDR1 DFQATT, CDR2 SNEGSKA (reference sequence). The CDR3 sequence is 14 residues long. With 4 bases removed from V and 4 bases from J, the gap between germline ends came to 14 bases. TCRdb passed the 5' RACE reads through MiXCR, listing each CDR3 protein once. This sample yields some 80,000 distinct CDR3 sequences, of which approximately 6% are seen a single time; 6.5% to 9% belongs to the top ten. This clonotype was recorded at least ten times. This sequence originates from a woman aged 55-70 years with multiple sclerosis. The sample taken for sequencing was PBMCs. V usage is TRBV20-1 and J usage is TRBJ2-1, with TRBD2 as a possible D gene (6 bases). The CDR3 here is CSAIAGLGYNEQFF. In DNA, the CDR3 is TGCAGTGCTATTGCGGGGTTGGGATACAATGAGCAGTTCTTC.